A single T cell receptor (beta chain) is shown here with its context. Its antigen is unknown. This sample was taken from a study of T cell responses to AZD1222 COVID-19 vaccine. Overall study: Pooling was applied to second doses at about 4 or about 12 weeks. Study outcomes and limitations: The breadth and depth of Spike-specific TCRs increased once two AZD1222 doses had been given. Just a handful of AZD1222 recipients tested seropositive at baseline. CD4 TCRs linked to vaccination spanned spike, dominating at 160-218 and 743-854.

Clones were sequenced by immunoSEQ multiplex PCR, and TCRdb holds only the in-frame ones, with some missing. The data contain under 75,000 clones, about 90% of them seen just once; the ten biggest clones take up approximately 15%. Germline CDR1 and CDR2: SGHNT and YENEEA. The CDR3 totals 13 residues. Trimming took off 5 bases at V and 4 bases at J, with 11 bases between the two ends. Sequences were derived from peripheral blood, sampled on day 0 of AZD1222 vaccination. V is TRBV11-3 and J is TRBJ1-1, with a weak D call TRBD1 (5 bases). The receptor was isolated from an adult in good health. CDR3 sequence reads: CASSLGVTTEAFF. The CDR3 region has the DNA TGTGCCAGCAGCCTAGGGGTTACCACTGAAGCTTTCTTT.